Each of the 18 T cell receptor beta chains below was sequenced from the same sample in a study of T cell repertoires in cytomegalovirus infection. Each CDR3 protein is one row after TCRdb ran MiXCR on the reads. Here the sample spans approximately 910,000 distinct CDR3 sequences, 31% being singletons. For these receptors, no antigen is known. This material consisted of cultured CD8+ T cells from PBMCs, taken from culture after CMV antigen stimulation. The receptors were sampled from a human donor in good health (CMV status not recorded). Some clones in this sample may be carry-over from other donors' samples.

DNA of the CDR3: TGTGCCAGCAGCCGAAACCGGGACAGGGGACTCTACGAGCAGTACTTC. As protein: CASSRNRDRGLYEQYF. The chain combines TRBV14 with TRBJ2-7; 10 bases map to TRBD1. This CDR3 is built from 16 residues. Per the germline V gene, CDR1 is SGHDN and CDR2 is FVKESK. V lost 4 bases to trimming and J lost 3 bases; unmatched junction nucleotides: 9.

At least ten counts were recorded for this clonotype. The gene calls are TRBV7-6 and TRBJ2-7; TRBD2 matches 11 bases. Germline CDR1 is SGHVS and CDR2 is FNYEAQ. The CDR3 is made up of 16 amino acids. V lost 1 base to trimming and J lost 0 bases; unmatched junction nucleotides: 2. In DNA form, the CDR3 reads TGTGCCAGCAGCTTAGGCACTAGCGGGAGCTCCTACGAGCAGTACTTC. As protein: CASSLGTSGSSYEQYF.

The V gene is TRBV3-1, the J gene TRBJ2-7; D is perhaps TRBD1 (6 bases). Trimming left V 0 bases short and J 4 bases short, with 10 bases between. CDR1 and CDR2 (germline): LGHDT, YNNKEL (reference sequence). The CDR3 has 14 amino acids. CDR3 in DNA: TGTGCCAGCAGCCAAGACAGGGGCACGTACGAGCAGTACGTC. It yields the protein CASSQDRGTYEQYV.

This chain joins TRBV6-2 or TRBV6-3 and TRBJ2-2; a possible D gene is TRBD2 (7 bases). Per the germline V gene, CDR1 is MNHEY and CDR2 is SVGEGT. This CDR3 is built from 15 residues. V was clipped by 4 bases and J by 5 bases, with 14 bases between them. CDR3 bases: TGTGCCAGCAGTTCTCCCGGGGGGCTTACCGGGGAGCTGTTTTTT. It is translated as CASSSPGGLTGELFF.

The chain couples TRBV29-1 to TRBJ2-7; TRBD1 agrees at 7 bases. Per germline, CDR1 SQVTM and CDR2 ANQGSEA. Losses at the gene ends were 7 bases for V and 2 bases for J; bases not matched to a gene: 8. This CDR3 contains 13 residues. The DNA for the CDR3 is TGCAGCGCTTTTGCCGGGACAGCCTACGAGCAGTACTTC. Translation: CSAFAGTAYEQYF.

V gene TRBV5-1 combines with J gene TRBJ2-5; TRBD2 matches at 10 bases. Germline values: CDR1 SGHRS, CDR2 YFSETQ. The CDR3 has 17 residues. V trimming: 0 bases; J trimming: 5 bases; junction bases outside the gene matches: 10. This CDR3 is CASSLAFSGGATETQYF. The CDR3 DNA reads as TGCGCCAGCAGCTTGGCCTTCAGCGGGGGGGCCACGGAGACCCAGTACTTC.

The chain links TRBV9 to TRBJ1-2; the D is unclear. The CDR3 runs 13 residues. Trimming removed 4 bases from V and 2 bases from J, with 9 bases in between. The germline V gene encodes CDR1 SGDLS and CDR2 YYNGEE. CDR3 loop: CASSPSRNYGYTF. The CDR3 DNA follows: TGTGCCAGCAGCCCCAGCAGGAACTATGGCTACACCTTC.

This clonotype was seen at least ten times. V and J are TRBV7-6 and TRBJ1-1; perhaps TRBD1 as D (6 bases). V was clipped by 5 bases and J by 4 bases, with 14 bases between them. CDR3 size: 14 residues. Per germline, CDR1 SGHVS and CDR2 FNYEAQ. CDR3 bases: TGTGCCAGCAGCGGAGGAGGGGGTCGCACTGAAGCTTTCTTT. Amino acids: CASSGGGGRTEAFF. The variable domain in full, completed from reference TRBV7-6 and TRBJ1-1, reads GAGVSQSPRYKVTKRGQDVALRCDPISGHVSLYWYRQALGQGPEFLTYFNYEAQQDKSGLPNDRFSAERPEGSISTLTIQRTEQRDSAMYRCASSGGGGRTEAFFGQGTRLTVV.

This chain joins TRBV4-1 and TRBJ2-2; 7 bases line up with TRBD1. The germline V gene encodes CDR1 MGHRA and CDR2 YSYEKL. CDR3 length: 16 residues. J was trimmed by 0 bases and V by 2 bases; bases with no gene match: 3. In DNA, the CDR3 is TGCGCCAGCAGCCAAAGGGGGCGAACGAACACCGGGGAGCTGTTTTTT. Translation: CASSQRGRTNTGELFF.

J is TRBJ1-6 and V is TRBV19, with D unclear. Germline CDR1 is LNHDA and CDR2 is SQIVND (reference sequence). This CDR3 contains 15 residues. The germline V and J ends were trimmed by 9 bases and 0 bases, with 12 bases remaining between them. The DNA for the CDR3 is TGTGCCAGCACTCAGGAGAGCTCCTATAATTCACCCCTCCACTTT. Amino acid sequence: CASTQESSYNSPLHF.

This clonotype showed up just a few times. The J gene is TRBJ2-5, the V gene TRBV15; TRBD1 might be the D (5 bases). Per germline, CDR1 LNHNV and CDR2 YYDKDF (reference sequence). Between the trimmed V and J ends, which lost 3 bases and 1 base, there was a span of 12 bases. This CDR3 contains 15 residues. The CDR3 bases are TGTGCCACCAGCAGGGGGTCAGGGCCCCAAGAGACCCAGTACTTC. Residues: CATSRGSGPQETQYF.

This clonotype was observed many times. This chain links TRBV7-3 with TRBJ1-2; 7 bases line up with TRBD1. V shed 4 bases and J 1 base; nucleotides not matched to a gene: 6. The CDR3 is 15 amino acids. The V gene's germline CDR1 is SGHTA and CDR2 FQGTGA. As DNA, the CDR3 is TGTGCCAGCAGCTGGACAGGTGGTGGTAACTATGGCTACACCTTC. It translates to CASSWTGGGNYGYTF. Full variable domain (remainder filled in from reference TRBV7-3 and TRBJ1-2): GAGVSQTPSNKVTEKGKYVELRCDPISGHTALYWYRQSLGQGPEFLIYFQGTGAADDSGLPNDRFFAVRPEGSVSTLKIQRTERGDSAVYLCASSWTGGGNYGYTFGSGTRLTVV.

This clonotype was seen repeatedly, ten times or more. This rearrangement joins TRBV7-8 to TRBJ1-4, with D maybe TRBD1 (6 bases). Trimming stripped 5 bases from V and 7 bases from J, with 20 bases between. The CDR3 consists of 16 residues. Per the germline V gene, CDR1 is SGHVS and CDR2 is FQNEAQ. The CDR3 region is CASSPAPPGAGEKLFF. For the CDR3, the DNA is TGTGCCAGCAGCCCAGCACCCCCGGGGGCCGGTGAAAAACTGTTTTTT.

The genes are TRBV7-9 and TRBJ2-5; D might be TRBD1 (6 bases). This CDR3 has 14 amino acids. Trimming shortened V by 5 bases and J by 5 bases, and 15 bases separated the two germline ends. The germline gives CDR1 SEHNR, CDR2 FQNEAQ (reference sequence). The CDR3 nucleotides are TGTGCCAGCAGCGTCACAGGGTTTCGGGAGACCCAGTACTTC. It codes for CASSVTGFRETQYF.

The sample holds many counts of this clonotype. The chain uses TRBV7-2 and TRBJ1-6, with 8 nucleotides matching TRBD1. From germline, CDR1 is SGHTA and CDR2 FQGNSA. The CDR3 consists of 16 residues. V was pared by 5 bases and J by 10 bases, with 13 bases of the junction left unmatched. The CDR3 region is CASSPSGQGLRSPLHF. The CDR3 DNA follows: TGTGCCAGCAGCCCTAGTGGACAGGGACTAAGATCACCCCTCCACTTT.

The J gene is TRBJ1-5, the V gene TRBV10-3, with 7 bases aligning to TRBD1. The CDR3 is made up of 13 amino acids. Germline trimming cut 3 bases from V and 6 bases from J; bases unmatched to any gene: 2. CDR1 is ENHRY, CDR2 SYGVKD, per germline. CDR3 loop: CAISEEGAQPQHF. The CDR3 coding sequence is TGTGCCATCAGTGAAGAGGGGGCTCAGCCCCAGCATTTT.

Only one count was recorded for this clonotype. The rearrangement uses TRBV6-6 and TRBJ1-1; tentatively, D is TRBD1 (5 bases). Germline CDR1 MNHNY, CDR2 SVGAGI (reference sequence). V gave up 1 base and J gave up 4 bases, with 13 bases separating them. There are 15 residues in the CDR3. The CDR3 loop is CASSYLGGGSTEAFF. The CDR3 bases are TGTGCCAGCAGTTACTTAGGTGGGGGAAGCACTGAAGCTTTCTTT.

This clonotype has a handful of counts. This chain links TRBV2 with TRBJ1-6; the match to TRBD1 covers 8 bases. Germline V gives CDR1 SNHLY, CDR2 FYNNEI. J gave up 0 bases and V 7 bases, and 11 bases lay outside the gene matches. The CDR3 totals 18 residues. CDR3 protein: CASMEGQGASSYNSPLHF. The CDR3 DNA reads as TGTGCCAGCATGGAAGGGCAGGGGGCAAGCTCCTATAATTCACCCCTCCACTTT. Full variable domain (rest looked up from reference TRBV2 and TRBJ1-6): EPEVTQTPSHQVTQMGQEVILRCVPISNHLYFYWYRQILGQKVEFLVSFYNNEISEKSEIFDDQFSVERPDGSNFTLKIRSTKLEDSAMYFCASMEGQGASSYNSPLHFGNGTRLTVT.